This TCR beta chain was identified during a study of blood T cell repertoires in COVID-19. For the study at large: Acute-phase and convalescent COVID-19 samples originated in the United States, Italy and Spain.

Trimming removed 5 bases from V and 4 bases from J; junction bases left unmatched: 10. CDR1 is SGHTA, CDR2 FQGNSA, per germline. CDR3 length: 15 residues. Original handling: Reference gene primer amplification in the assay estimated nucleated cell counts. Measured with immunoSEQ multiplex PCR; TCRdb has only the in-frame clones, and not every one. V, J and clone size derive from that table, while D and trimming were established from the DNA sequence. The table includes around 300,000 clones, 80% to 90% detected once. The sample consisted of peripheral blood. The V gene is TRBV7-2, the J gene TRBJ2-5; 7 bases line up with TRBD2. The TCR originated in a woman in her 70s with acute or convalescent COVID-19. The CDR3 region is CASSIREAPGETQYF. The CDR3 bases are TGTGCCAGCAGCATCCGGGAGGCCCCCGGAGAGACCCAGTACTTC.